The rows below give T cell receptor beta chains drawn from one sample of a study of cytomegalovirus exposure and HLA in healthy donors. The repertoire was sequenced with immunoSEQ multiplex PCR; TCRdb's copy has only in-frame clones and lacks some. Among over 150,000 clones listed, approximately 76% were seen once. The sample consisted of PBMCs. These receptor sequences come from a man aged 55-75 years in good health and CMV-seronegative. CDR3s include the opening cysteine and the closing phenylalanine or tryptophan. D genes are given only for firm matches. For some rows the clone size is stated as once, few or many, or as a class when expanded; others skip it.

TRBJ1-3,.,.,TRBV15,CATSTGAGNTIYF,TGTGCCACCAGCACGGGTGCCGGAAACACCATATATTTT
TRBJ1-5,.,.,TRBV5-1,CASSSNGQTGPQHF,TGCGCCAGCAGCTCCAATGGCCAAACGGGGCCCCAGCATTTT
TRBJ2-5,.,.,TRBV29-1,CSVGVGSTQETQYF,TGCAGCGTTGGAGTCGGTAGCACTCAAGAGACCCAGTACTTC
TRBJ1-2,.,.,TRBV28,CAAQGYGYTF,TGTGCCGCCCAGGGATATGGCTACACCTTC
TRBJ1-4,TRBD1,.,TRBV29-1,CSVGGQGAGGEKLFF,TGCAGCGTTGGAGGACAGGGGGCCGGAGGTGAAAAACTGTTTTTT
TRBJ2-5,.,.,TRBV12-5,CASGLGREETQYF,TGTGCTAGTGGTTTGGGCCGAGAAGAGACCCAGTACTTC
TRBJ2-7,TRBD2,.,TRBV2,CASRTSGNAYEQYF,TGTGCCAGCAGGACTAGCGGGAACGCCTACGAGCAGTACTTC
TRBJ2-5,.,.,TRBV7-7,CASSLSGSETQYF,TGTGCCAGCAGCCTATCGGGTTCGGAGACCCAGTACTTC
TRBJ2-7,TRBD1,.,TRBV5-1,CASSLGVGTGVYEQYF,TGCGCCAGCAGCTTGGGGGTCGGGACAGGGGTCTACGAGCAGTACTTC
TRBJ2-1,.,.,TRBV15,CATSRERAHNEQFF,TGTGCCACCAGCAGGGAGCGGGCCCACAATGAGCAGTTCTTC
TRBJ2-5,.,.,TRBV5-1,CASSLTTTGRETQYF,TGCGCCAGCAGCTTGACCACGACAGGCCGGGAGACCCAGTACTTC
TRBJ1-6,.,.,TRBV6-1,CASSESRPWGNNSPLHF,TGTGCCAGCAGTGAATCCCGGCCCTGGGGCAATAATTCACCCCTCCACTTT
TRBJ1-5,.,.,TRBV28,CASSLAQTGNQPQHF,TGTGCCAGCAGCCTCGCCCAAACAGGCAATCAGCCCCAGCATTTT
TRBJ1-4,.,.,TRBV29-1,CSVELTGSNEKLFF,TGCAGCGTTGAGTTAACAGGGAGTAATGAAAAACTGTTTTTT
TRBJ2-7,TRBD1,.,TRBV7-9,CASSPLTGANSYEQYF,TGTGCCAGCAGCCCCCTGACAGGGGCTAACTCCTACGAGCAGTACTTC
TRBJ1-4,TRBD1,.,TRBV19,CASSTGTGDEKLFF,TGTGCCAGTAGTACAGGGACAGGCGATGAAAAACTGTTTTTT
TRBJ2-1,TRBD2,.,TRBV29-1,CRAGGGGFYNEQFF,TGCAGGGCCGGCGGGGGGGGATTTTACAATGAGCAGTTCTTC
TRBJ2-2,TRBD2,.,TRBV28,CASSRGAGSGRAAGELFF,TGTGCCAGCAGCCGGGGTGCGGGTAGCGGGAGGGCCGCCGGGGAGCTGTTTTTT
TRBJ2-4,.,.,TRBV15,CATSRGSGRQEADIQYF,TGTGCCACCAGCAGAGGGTCTGGCAGGCAGGAGGCGGACATTCAGTACTTC
TRBJ2-7,.,.,TRBV13,CASSQSPGTSYEQYF,TGTGCCAGCAGCCAGAGCCCCGGGACTTCCTACGAGCAGTACTTC
TRBJ2-7,.,.,TRBV11-2,CASSSHGGVVYEQYF,TGTGCCAGCAGCAGCCACGGGGGAGTGGTCTACGAGCAGTACTTC
TRBJ2-3,TRBD1,few,TRBV18,CASSQSSGGETDTQYF,TGTGCCAGCTCCCAATCCTCAGGGGGCGAAACAGATACGCAGTATTTT
TRBJ1-6,.,.,TRBV30,CAWSVGGRYNSPLHF,TGTGCCTGGAGTGTGGGGGGAAGATATAATTCACCCCTCCACTTT
TRBJ2-1,TRBD2,.,TRBV18,CASSLGSGRAYNEQFF,TGTGCCAGCTCGCTAGGGAGCGGGAGGGCCTACAATGAGCAGTTCTTC
TRBJ2-2,TRBD1,.,TRBV7-8,CASSLILPSGTGLTGELFF,TGTGCCAGCAGCTTAATCTTGCCCTCCGGGACAGGGCTCACCGGGGAGCTGTTTTTT
TRBJ2-1,TRBD2,few,TRBV5-1,CASSLLGGRAANEQFF,TGCGCCAGCAGCTTGCTAGGCGGGAGGGCCGCAAATGAGCAGTTCTTC
TRBJ1-4,.,.,TRBV7-2,CASSLEQGGEKLFF,TGTGCCAGCAGCTTAGAGCAGGGAGGTGAAAAACTGTTTTTT
TRBJ1-4,TRBD1,.,TRBV5-1,CASSSQGDEKLFF,TGCGCCAGCAGCTCCCAGGGGGATGAAAAACTGTTTTTT
TRBJ2-7,.,.,TRBV29-1,CSVEKQGLHEQYF,TGCAGCGTTGAGAAGCAGGGTCTGCACGAGCAGTACTTC
TRBJ2-7,.,.,TRBV6-5,CASSYSTGPSYEQYF,TGTGCCAGCAGTTACTCCACAGGTCCCTCCTACGAGCAGTACTTC
TRBJ2-3,.,.,TRBV19,CASSDLGSTDTQYF,TGTGCCAGTAGCGACCTTGGGAGTACAGATACGCAGTATTTT
TRBJ2-1,.,.,TRBV19,CASSIMVAGYNEQFF,TGTGCCAGTAGTATCATGGTTGCGGGCTACAATGAGCAGTTCTTC
TRBJ2-3,TRBD2,.,TRBV6-1,CASSGGLVGSDTQYF,TGTGCCAGCAGTGGGGGACTAGTGGGGTCAGATACGCAGTATTTT
TRBJ2-7,.,few,TRBV6-5,CASRSQGAYEQYF,TGTGCCAGCAGGTCACAGGGTGCCTACGAGCAGTACTTC
TRBJ1-6,TRBD1,.,TRBV5-8,CASSLWQGGSPLHF,TGTGCCAGCAGCTTGTGGCAGGGGGGTTCACCCCTCCACTTT
TRBJ1-4,.,.,TRBV7-6,CASSQREATNEKLFF,TGTGCCAGCAGCCAGAGAGAGGCAACTAATGAAAAACTGTTTTTT
TRBJ1-6,.,once,TRBV5-1,CASSLAQGGSYNSPLHF,TGCGCCAGCAGCTTGGCCCAGGGTGGCTCCTATAATTCACCCCTCCACTTT
TRBJ2-5,.,.,TRBV10-3,CASNAGLGETQYF,TGTGCCTCTAACGCGGGGCTTGGGGAGACCCAGTACTTC
TRBJ1-3,.,few,TRBV30,CAWSLDFGNTIYF,TGTGCCTGGAGTTTAGATTTCGGAAACACCATATATTTT
TRBJ2-1,.,.,TRBV7-2,CASSLALAPNEQFF,TGTGCCAGCAGCTTAGCCCTAGCGCCCAATGAGCAGTTCTTC
TRBJ1-6,TRBD1,.,TRBV4-1,CASSQESRGLGSPLHF,TGCGCCAGCAGCCAAGAGTCCAGGGGGCTTGGTTCACCCCTCCACTTT
TRBJ2-7,TRBD1,.,TRBV6-5,CASNAGAGGSYEQYF,TGTGCCAGCAACGCAGGGGCAGGGGGCTCCTACGAGCAGTACTTC
TRBJ2-5,.,.,TRBV18,CASSPTRQETQYF,TGTGCCAGCTCACCAACGCGACAAGAGACCCAGTACTTC
TRBJ2-3,.,.,TRBV19,CASKVRGLGTDTQYF,TGTGCCAGTAAGGTCCGGGGTCTCGGCACAGATACGCAGTATTTT
TRBJ2-7,.,once,TRBV13,CASSLSGVGEQYF,TGTGCCAGCAGCTTATCGGGAGTCGGCGAGCAGTACTTC
TRBJ2-6,.,.,TRBV9,CASSVAGWSGANVLTF,TGTGCCAGCAGCGTAGCGGGGTGGTCTGGGGCCAACGTCCTGACTTTC
TRBJ1-5,.,.,TRBV4-1,CASSPDEQYHQPQHF,TGCGCCAGCAGCCCAGACGAACAGTACCATCAGCCCCAGCATTTT
TRBJ2-5,TRBD2,.,TRBV4-2,CASSSGGGQETQYF,TGTGCCAGCTCGAGCGGGGGGGGCCAAGAGACCCAGTACTTC
TRBJ2-3,.,.,TRBV10-3,CAISDSGESTDTQYF,TGTGCCATCAGTGATTCCGGGGAGAGCACAGATACGCAGTATTTT
TRBJ1-6,.,.,TRBV7-8,CASSQQGFNSPLHF,TGTGCCAGCAGCCAACAGGGATTTAATTCACCCCTCCACTTT
TRBJ1-2,.,few,TRBV27,CATRGFGGPFYTF,TGTGCCACCCGAGGTTTCGGGGGGCCCTTCTACACCTTC
TRBJ1-2,.,.,TRBV5-1,CASSPGTPGYGYTF,TGCGCCAGCAGCCCCGGGACTCCTGGTTATGGCTACACCTTC
TRBJ2-7,TRBD1,once,TRBV11-1,CASSPTGTLSYEQYF,TGTGCCAGCAGCCCGACAGGGACCCTCTCCTACGAGCAGTACTTC
TRBJ2-3,TRBD2,.,TRBV27,CASSSAGGTDTQYF,TGTGCCAGCAGTTCAGCGGGAGGCACAGATACGCAGTATTTT
TRBJ2-3,TRBD2,.,TRBV4-1,CASSQAPGLASDTQYF,TGCGCCAGCAGCCAAGCGCCGGGACTAGCGTCCGATACGCAGTATTTT
TRBJ2-7,.,.,TRBV10-1,CASSDRGSSYEQYF,TGCGCCAGCAGTGATCGGGGTTCCTCCTACGAGCAGTACTTC
TRBJ2-3,TRBD2,.,TRBV19,CASSQLAGGGADTQYF,TGTGCCAGTAGTCAACTAGCGGGGGGCGGGGCAGATACGCAGTATTTT
TRBJ2-5,.,few,TRBV5-6,CASRSRVRQETQYF,TGTGCCAGCCGCTCCAGGGTACGACAGGAGACCCAGTACTTC
TRBJ1-3,TRBD1,.,TRBV4-1,CASSQEQGAGEGDTIYF,TGCGCCAGCAGCCAAGAACAGGGGGCAGGGGAGGGTGACACCATATATTTT
TRBJ1-4,TRBD1,.,TRBV4-1,CASSQDRQGQNEKLFF,TGCGCCAGCAGCCAAGACCGACAGGGCCAAAATGAAAAACTGTTTTTT